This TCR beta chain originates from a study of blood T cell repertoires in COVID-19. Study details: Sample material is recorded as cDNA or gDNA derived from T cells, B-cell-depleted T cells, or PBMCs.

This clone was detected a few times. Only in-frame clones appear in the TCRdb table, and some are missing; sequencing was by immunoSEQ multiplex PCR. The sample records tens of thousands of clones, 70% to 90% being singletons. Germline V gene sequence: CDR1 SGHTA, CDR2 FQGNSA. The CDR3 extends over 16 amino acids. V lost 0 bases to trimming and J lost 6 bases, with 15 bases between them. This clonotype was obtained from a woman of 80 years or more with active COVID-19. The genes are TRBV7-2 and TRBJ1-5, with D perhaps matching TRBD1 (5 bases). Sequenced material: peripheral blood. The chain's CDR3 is CASSLAPGGTGQPQHF. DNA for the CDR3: TGTGCCAGCAGCTTAGCGCCGGGAGGGACGGGTCAGCCCCAGCATTTT.